This T cell receptor (beta chain) was identified in a study of T cell responses to AZD1222 COVID-19 vaccine. Study-level results: There were mostly white British donors and more females than males, and clonal diversity was possibly underestimated. It was only after the peak T cell response that any repertoires were sampled.

Clones were sequenced by immunoSEQ multiplex PCR, and TCRdb holds only the in-frame ones, with some missing. The sample lists approximately 220,000 clones; about 92% were seen once. With regard to this clone: Its antigen is still unknown.

There are 14 residues in the CDR3. After removal of 1 base from V and 3 bases from J, the junction contained 2 bases not matched to a gene. Germline-derived CDR1 and CDR2 are SGHNT and YYREEE (reference sequence). The source of this sequence is an adult in good health. The chain joins TRBV5-4 to TRBJ2-3; 7 nucleotides align to TRBD2. The input for sequencing was peripheral blood, taken on day 0 of MenACWY control vaccination. CDR3 amino acids: CASSLPGGTDTQYF. The CDR3 DNA reads as TGTGCCAGCAGCTTGCCGGGAGGAACAGATACGCAGTATTTT.